What follows are 11 T cell receptor beta chains derived from one specimen sequenced in a study of CD8 T cells in Susac syndrome. Reverse transcription of roughly 0.45 to 1 ug RNA was carried out with random hexamers. TCRdb used MiXCR to reprocess the immunoSEQ multiplex PCR reads, holding one entry per CDR3 protein. Altogether about 83,000 distinct CDR3 sequences are present, 96% being singletons, with the ten largest covering roughly 0.4%. Sequenced input: CD8+ T cells from PBMCs. These receptors all come from a human donor with Susac syndrome.

The V and J genes are TRBV15 and TRBJ1-1; D gene unclear. The V end was cut by 0 bases, the J end by 3 bases, with 8 bases between. Germline-derived CDR1 and CDR2 are LNHNV and YYDKDF (reference sequence). The CDR3 loop spans 14 amino acids. The CDR3 spells CATSRERADTEAFF. The CDR3 bases are TGTGCCACCAGCAGAGAACGGGCGGACACTGAAGCTTTCTTT.

The V and J genes are TRBV29-1 and TRBJ2-1; D call uncertain. Germline V CDR1 and CDR2: SQVTM, ANQGSEA. The CDR3 is made up of 11 amino acids. Trimming removed 5 bases from V and 7 bases from J, with 9 bases in between. CDR3 DNA: TGCAGCGTTCCCGACTGGAATGAGCAGTTCTTC. This codes for CSVPDWNEQFF.

The chain has TRBV29-1 and TRBJ1-2; 12 positions match TRBD1. V dropped 3 bases and J dropped 4; count of bases not matched to a gene: 9. Germline lookup yields CDR1 SQVTM and CDR2 ANQGSEA. CDR3 length: 16 residues. The CDR3 spells CSVDLGQGAPGYGYTF. The CDR3 bases are TGCAGCGTTGACCTGGGACAGGGGGCGCCGGGCTATGGCTACACCTTC.

The chain is built from TRBV2 and TRBJ2-1; D is undetermined. CDR1 is SNHLY and CDR2 is FYNNEI in the germline V gene. CDR3 size: 12 residues. V was trimmed by 0 bases and J by 6 bases, leaving 3 bases between them. The CDR3 DNA is TGTGCCAGCAGTGAAGCGACCAATGAGCAGTTCTTC. Translation: CASSEATNEQFF.

The chain carries TRBV20-1 and TRBJ2-7; TRBD1 agrees at 7 bases. This CDR3 region has 15 residues. Trimming took 4 bases from V and 4 from J; bases not matched to a gene: 13. The germline V gene encodes CDR1 DFQATT and CDR2 SNEGSKA (reference sequence). The CDR3, as DNA: TGCAGTGCTATCCTTCCTACAGGGGTTGGGTACGAGCAGTACTTC. Residues: CSAILPTGVGYEQYF.

Only one count was recorded for this clonotype. J is TRBJ1-1 and V is TRBV12-3 or TRBV12-4, with a tentative D call TRBD1 (5 bases). V was cut by 4 bases and J by 13 bases, with 19 bases left in between. The CDR3 sequence is 13 residues long. The CDR3 loop reads CASSSEGPSPGFF. The CDR3 nucleotides are TGTGCCAGCAGTTCCGAGGGGCCTTCTCCGGGTTTCTTT.

The chain employs TRBV13 and TRBJ2-1; 7 bases map to TRBD2. Per germline, CDR1 PRHDT and CDR2 FYEKMQ (reference sequence). V gave up 5 bases and J gave up 8 bases; unmatched junction bases: 9. The CDR3 is made up of 14 amino acids. CDR3 amino acids: CASSPQTSRHEQFF. CDR3 coding DNA: TGTGCCAGCAGCCCGCAGACTAGCCGGCATGAGCAGTTCTTC.

The V call is TRBV12-3 or TRBV12-4, the J call TRBJ1-1, with a weak D call TRBD1 (6 bases). The length of the CDR3 is 12 residues. The V and J ends lost 8 bases and 5 bases respectively, with 12 bases between them. The CDR3 DNA reads as TGTGCCAGCTCACAGGGTTTGACTGAAGCTTTCTTT. Protein: CASSQGLTEAFF.

This clonotype was counted once. The rearrangement links TRBV7-9 to TRBJ2-1, with 11 bases fitting TRBD2. Germline CDR1 SEHNR, CDR2 FQNEAQ (reference sequence). The CDR3 is made up of 16 amino acids. The V gene end was trimmed by 3 bases and the J gene end by 4 bases; junction bases not matched to a gene: 5. The CDR3 coding sequence is TGTGCCAGCAGCTTCCGGACTAGCGGGTATTACAATGAGCAGTTCTTC. Encoded protein: CASSFRTSGYYNEQFF.

The chain links TRBV27 to TRBJ2-3, with a tentative D call TRBD2 (5 bases). Trimming took off 3 bases at V and 6 bases at J, with 13 bases between the two ends. CDR3 length: 14 residues. CDR1 and CDR2 from the germline V gene are MNHEY and SMNVEV (reference sequence). Written as DNA, the CDR3 is TGTGCCAGCAGTTTCGTCGGAGGTTGGGATACGCAGTATTTT. Protein product: CASSFVGGWDTQYF.

This clonotype is a singleton in its sample. The chain carries TRBV11-2 and TRBJ1-2; 10 bases align to TRBD1. The CDR3 extends over 14 amino acids. Germline V gene data show CDR1 as SGHAT and CDR2 as FQNNGV. The V and J ends lost 2 bases and 5 bases, in that order; junction bases with no gene match: 2. DNA for the CDR3: TGTGCCAGCAGCTTATCGGACAGGGGGTATGGCTACACCTTC. Residues: CASSLSDRGYGYTF.